The 26 T cell receptor beta chains below all came from one sample that was sequenced in a study of cytomegalovirus exposure and HLA in healthy donors. TCRdb's copy holds only in-frame clones and misses some; the assay was immunoSEQ multiplex PCR. The sample holds fewer than 300,000 clones, 88% seen once. Sequencing used PBMCs. The receptors were sampled from a woman under 30 in good health and CMV-seronegative.

The chain couples TRBV7-2 to TRBJ2-2; 15 positions agree with TRBD2. Trimming cost V 2 bases and J 4 bases; bases outside gene matches: 5. CDR3 length: 18 residues. Germline V gene sequence: CDR1 SGHTA, CDR2 FQGNSA. The CDR3 here is CASSLRGLAGGFTGELFF. The CDR3 coding sequence is TGTGCCAGCAGCTTAAGGGGACTAGCGGGAGGCTTCACCGGGGAGCTGTTTTTT.

The chain joins TRBV30 to TRBJ1-1; weak D call: TRBD1 (6 bases). Germline loops: CDR1 GTSNPN, CDR2 SVGIG (reference sequence). This CDR3 is built from 14 residues. The germline V and J ends were trimmed by 5 bases and 4 bases, with 17 bases remaining between them. CDR3 bases: TGTGCCTGGCGCGCCTCCGGGACAATCACTGAAGCTTTCTTT. It is translated as CAWRASGTITEAFF.

V is TRBV10-3 and J is TRBJ1-2, with 12 bases fitting TRBD1. V dropped 6 bases and J dropped 7; count of bases not matched to a gene: 3. This CDR3 is 13 amino acids long. In germline, CDR1 is ENHRY, CDR2 SYGVKD. The CDR3 sequence: CAISPGQGAGYTF. CDR3 coding DNA: TGTGCCATCAGCCCGGGACAGGGGGCTGGCTACACCTTC.

This CDR3 is CASSNWAAHEQFF. The CDR3 bases are TGTGCCAGTAGTAATTGGGCTGCCCATGAGCAGTTCTTC. This chain links TRBV19 with TRBJ2-1; D is ambiguous. This CDR3 spans 13 amino acids. CDR1 is LNHDA, CDR2 SQIVND, per germline (reference sequence). V dropped 4 bases and J dropped 8 bases, with 12 bases sitting between them.

The rearrangement uses TRBV30 and TRBJ1-1; D is undetermined. The V end lost 3 bases, the J end lost 3 bases, and 11 bases lay between the germline ends. The CDR3 covers 13 residues. Germline V gene data show CDR1 as GTSNPN and CDR2 as SVGIG (reference sequence). In DNA form, the CDR3 reads TGTGCCTGGAGGACCGGGCGGGACACTGAAGCTTTCTTT. The encoded protein is CAWRTGRDTEAFF.

CDR3: CASSQAAGRQISGANVLTF. CDR3 nucleotide sequence: TGCGCCAGCAGCCAAGCGGCTGGCAGACAGATCTCTGGGGCCAACGTCCTGACTTTC. The chain employs TRBV4-1 and TRBJ2-6; a weak D match, TRBD1 (5 bases). Germline V gives CDR1 MGHRA, CDR2 YSYEKL. The CDR3 has 19 amino acids. The V gene lost 1 base and the J gene lost 0 bases, with 16 bases spanning the gap.

The chain uses TRBV9 and TRBJ2-3, with TRBD2 identical over 8 bases. This CDR3 is built from 16 residues. From germline, CDR1 is SGDLS and CDR2 YYNGEE. V gave up 0 bases and J gave up 6 bases; unmatched junction bases: 9. The CDR3 protein is CASSVATVSGKDTQYF. As DNA, the CDR3 is TGTGCCAGCAGCGTAGCTACGGTTAGCGGGAAGGATACGCAGTATTTT.

The rearrangement joins TRBV27 to TRBJ1-3; no reliable D call. Germline values: CDR1 MNHEY, CDR2 SMNVEV (reference sequence). There are 17 residues in the CDR3. V gave up 4 bases and J gave up 1 base, with 17 bases separating them. CDR3: CASSSRFGEPSGNTIYF. The CDR3 DNA reads TGTGCCAGCAGTTCCCGGTTCGGGGAACCGTCTGGAAACACCATATATTTT.

This clone was observed a handful of times. V is TRBV30 and J is TRBJ1-5; the D is unclear. There are 13 residues in the CDR3. The ends were cut back, 5 bases at V and 2 bases at J, with 10 bases in the middle. CDR1 is GTSNPN and CDR2 is SVGIG in the germline V gene (reference sequence). CDR3 bases: TGTGCCTGGGGGGAGCAGGGCAATCAGCCCCAGCATTTT. This translates into CAWGEQGNQPQHF.

This chain joins TRBV27 and TRBJ2-2; 7 positions agree with TRBD2. Germline trimming cut 5 bases from V and 6 bases from J; bases unmatched to any gene: 6. The germline V gene encodes CDR1 MNHEY and CDR2 SMNVEV (reference sequence). The CDR3 consists of 14 residues. CDR3 nucleotide sequence: TGTGCCAGCAGTCCGCCGACTAGCCCCGGGGAGCTGTTTTTT. This gives the protein CASSPPTSPGELFF.

CDR3 in DNA: TGCAGCGTTGACGGGGGGACCCACACCGGGGAGCTGTTTTTT. It is translated as CSVDGGTHTGELFF. The genes are TRBV29-1 and TRBJ2-2, with 7 bases identical to TRBD2. The CDR3 has 14 amino acids. V was pared by 3 bases and J by 3 bases, with 4 bases of the junction left unmatched. The germline V gene encodes CDR1 SQVTM and CDR2 ANQGSEA.

The chain joins TRBV28 to TRBJ2-3; TRBD2 agrees at 7 bases. Germline loops: CDR1 MDHEN, CDR2 SYDVKM. The junction had 13 bases not matched to a gene; V was cut back by 7 bases and J by 0 bases. This CDR3 spans 17 amino acids. CDR3 in DNA: TGTGCCAGCATCCACACTGGGCTAGCGGCTAGCACAGATACGCAGTATTTT. Protein product: CASIHTGLAASTDTQYF.

The chain recombines TRBV28 with TRBJ1-3; a possible D gene is TRBD1 (5 bases). CDR1 and CDR2 from the germline V gene are MDHEN and SYDVKM. V lost 6 bases and J lost 4, with 25 bases in between. CDR3 size: 18 residues. CDR3 loop: CASSRTRTRELSGNTIYF. The CDR3 coding sequence is TGTGCCAGCAGCCGAACACGGACCAGGGAACTTTCCGGAAACACCATATATTTT.

The chain combines TRBV28 with TRBJ2-1, with 8 bases matching TRBD1. The CDR3 runs to 14 residues. J gave up 6 bases and V 5 bases, and 6 bases lay outside the gene matches. Germline CDR1 MDHEN, CDR2 SYDVKM. The CDR3 protein is CASSLGQGSNEQFF. In DNA, the CDR3 is TGTGCCAGCAGTCTCGGACAGGGATCCAATGAGCAGTTCTTC.

This clone occurred a few times. The V and J genes are TRBV19 and TRBJ2-2; TRBD1 agrees at 9 bases. Unmatched junction bases numbered 5, after V lost 5 bases and J lost 7 bases. In germline, CDR1 is LNHDA, CDR2 SQIVND (reference sequence). The CDR3 has 14 amino acids. The CDR3 DNA reads TGTGCCAGTAGTCCCGGGACAGGGATCGGGGAGCTGTTTTTT. It yields the protein CASSPGTGIGELFF. Filled out from reference TRBV19 and TRBJ2-2, the complete variable domain reads DGGITQSPKYLFRKEGQNVTLSCEQNLNHDAMYWYRQDPGQGLRLIYYSQIVNDFQKGDIAEGYSVSREKKESFPLTVTSAQKNPTAFYLCASSPGTGIGELFFGEGSRLTVL.

V usage is TRBV27 and J usage is TRBJ2-1, with 9 bases aligning to TRBD2. The V segment lost 2 bases and the J segment 5 bases; nucleotides outside the gene matches: 7. The CDR3 has 16 amino acids. Germline values: CDR1 MNHEY, CDR2 SMNVEV (reference sequence). The CDR3 here is CASSLKAGGINNEQFF. The CDR3 DNA is TGTGCCAGCAGTTTAAAAGCGGGGGGTATAAACAATGAGCAGTTCTTC.

The chain links TRBV19 to TRBJ1-1, with 7 bases matching TRBD1. The CDR3 sequence is 13 residues long. V lost 7 bases to trimming and J lost 3 bases; unmatched junction nucleotides: 5. Looked up from germline, CDR1 is LNHDA and CDR2 is SQIVND (reference sequence). CDR3 sequence reads: CASTQGQYTEAFF. Written as DNA, the CDR3 is TGTGCCAGTACACAGGGGCAATACACTGAAGCTTTCTTT.

In its sample, this clone was seen once. The chain uses TRBV28 and TRBJ2-3, with 8 bases matching TRBD2. From germline, CDR1 is MDHEN and CDR2 SYDVKM. V lost 6 bases, J lost 0 bases, and 5 bases stayed unmatched. This CDR3 comprises 15 residues. This CDR3 is CASSTSGQSTDTQYF. For the CDR3, the DNA is TGTGCCAGCAGCACTAGCGGCCAAAGCACAGATACGCAGTATTTT.

This clone has just one count. The chain carries TRBV6-5 and TRBJ2-7; a weak D match, TRBD2 (7 bases). The CDR3 extends over 14 amino acids. The V gene's germline CDR1 is MNHEY and CDR2 SVGAGI. V dropped 4 bases and J dropped 4 bases, with 14 bases sitting between them. This chain's CDR3 is CASSLGRGGYEQYF. DNA of the CDR3: TGTGCCAGCAGTTTGGGCAGGGGAGGGTACGAGCAGTACTTC.

The sample holds a few counts of this clone. The rearrangement links TRBV28 to TRBJ2-6, with 8 bases fitting TRBD1. Germline loops: CDR1 MDHEN, CDR2 SYDVKM. V dropped 1 base and J dropped 2; count of bases not matched to a gene: 1. There are 16 residues in the CDR3. This CDR3 reads CASSLSDRAGANVLTF. The CDR3 coding sequence is TGTGCCAGCAGTTTATCGGACAGGGCTGGGGCCAACGTCCTGACTTTC.

The V call is TRBV7-8, the J call TRBJ1-1; D unclear. Trimming cost V 4 bases and J 1 base, with 10 bases left between them. Germline values: CDR1 SGHVS, CDR2 FQNEAQ. The CDR3 covers 14 residues. CDR3 nucleotide sequence: TGTGCCAGCAGCTATCGGTACAGGAACACTGAAGCTTTCTTT. As protein: CASSYRYRNTEAFF.

V and J are TRBV14 and TRBJ1-1, with D uncertain. Germline values: CDR1 SGHDN, CDR2 FVKESK. Trimming removed 1 base at V and 5 bases at J, with 11 bases between. This CDR3 has 14 residues. The CDR3 protein is CASSQVGGWTEAFF. In DNA form, the CDR3 reads TGTGCCAGCAGCCAAGTTGGAGGGTGGACTGAAGCTTTCTTT. Full variable domain (missing parts from reference TRBV14 and TRBJ1-1): EAGVTQFPSHSVIEKGQTVTLRCDPISGHDNLYWYRRVMGKEIKFLLHFVKESKQDESGMPNNRFLAERTGGTYSTLKVQPAELEDSGVYFCASSQVGGWTEAFFGQGTRLTVV.

The chain links TRBV28 to TRBJ1-5; 7 bases match TRBD1. The CDR3 sequence is 19 residues long. Germline CDR1 MDHEN, CDR2 SYDVKM. Losses at the gene ends were 2 bases for V and 1 base for J; bases not matched to a gene: 14. The CDR3: CASSLGLLPGTESNQPQHF. The CDR3 DNA sequence: TGTGCCAGCAGTTTAGGGTTGCTTCCCGGGACAGAAAGCAATCAGCCCCAGCATTTT.

The chain has TRBV5-1 and TRBJ1-4; unclear D gene. Germline lookup yields CDR1 SGHRS and CDR2 YFSETQ. V dropped 6 bases and J dropped 0 bases, with 9 bases sitting between them. This CDR3 contains 14 residues. CDR3 nucleotide sequence: TGCGCCAGCACTGAGGATGCAACTAATGAAAAACTGTTTTTT. Its translation is CASTEDATNEKLFF.

The V call is TRBV28, the J call TRBJ1-2; D not resolved. Germline V CDR1 and CDR2: MDHEN, SYDVKM. The ends were cut back, 1 base at V and 3 bases at J, with 9 bases in the middle. This CDR3 region has 14 residues. This CDR3 is CASSLSQVYYGYTF. The CDR3 nucleotides are TGTGCCAGCAGTTTATCCCAGGTTTACTATGGCTACACCTTC.

The rearrangement joins TRBV28 to TRBJ1-2, with 11 bases lining up with TRBD1. Per the germline V gene, CDR1 is MDHEN and CDR2 is SYDVKM. The length of the CDR3 is 16 residues. Trimming cost V 2 bases and J 7 bases; bases outside gene matches: 9. This CDR3 is CASSLQWTGGAAGYTF. DNA for the CDR3: TGTGCCAGCAGTTTACAGTGGACAGGGGGCGCAGCTGGCTACACCTTC.